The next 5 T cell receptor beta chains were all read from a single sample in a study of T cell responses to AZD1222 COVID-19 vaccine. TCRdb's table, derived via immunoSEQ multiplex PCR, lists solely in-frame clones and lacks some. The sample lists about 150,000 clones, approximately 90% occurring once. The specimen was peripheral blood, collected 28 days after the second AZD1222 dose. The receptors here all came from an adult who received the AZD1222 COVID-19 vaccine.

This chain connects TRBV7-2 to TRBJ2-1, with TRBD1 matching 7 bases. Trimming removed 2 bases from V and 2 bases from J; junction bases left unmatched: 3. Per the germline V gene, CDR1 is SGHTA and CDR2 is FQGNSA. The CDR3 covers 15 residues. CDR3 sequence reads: CASSLRDRTYNEQFF. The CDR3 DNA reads TGTGCCAGCAGCTTAAGGGACAGAACCTACAATGAGCAGTTCTTC.

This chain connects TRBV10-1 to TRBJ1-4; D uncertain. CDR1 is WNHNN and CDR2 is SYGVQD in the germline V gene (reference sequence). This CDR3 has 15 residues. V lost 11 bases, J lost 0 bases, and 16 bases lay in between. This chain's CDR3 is CAGLSYSPTNEKLFF. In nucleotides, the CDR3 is TGCGCCGGGCTGAGTTACTCCCCAACTAATGAAAAACTGTTTTTT.

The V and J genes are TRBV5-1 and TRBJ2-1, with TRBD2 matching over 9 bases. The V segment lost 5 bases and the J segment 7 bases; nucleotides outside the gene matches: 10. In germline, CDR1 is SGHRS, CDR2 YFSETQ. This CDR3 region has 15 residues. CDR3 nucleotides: TGCGCCAGCAGTTATACTAGCGGGCGGCCGAATGAGCAGTTCTTC. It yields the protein CASSYTSGRPNEQFF.

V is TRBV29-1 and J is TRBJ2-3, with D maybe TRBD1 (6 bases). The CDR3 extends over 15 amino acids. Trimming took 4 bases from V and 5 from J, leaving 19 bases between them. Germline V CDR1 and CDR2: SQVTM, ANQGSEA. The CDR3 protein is CSVGSTGTEGDTQYF. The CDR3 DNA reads TGCAGCGTTGGCTCTACAGGGACGGAAGGAGATACGCAGTATTTT.

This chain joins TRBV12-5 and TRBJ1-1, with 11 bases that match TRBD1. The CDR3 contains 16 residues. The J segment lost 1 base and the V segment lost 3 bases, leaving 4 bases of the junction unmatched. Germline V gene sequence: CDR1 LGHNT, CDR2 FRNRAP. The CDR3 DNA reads TGTGCTAGTGGTTTAGGACAGGGGGCGAGGAACACTGAAGCTTTCTTT. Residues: CASGLGQGARNTEAFF.